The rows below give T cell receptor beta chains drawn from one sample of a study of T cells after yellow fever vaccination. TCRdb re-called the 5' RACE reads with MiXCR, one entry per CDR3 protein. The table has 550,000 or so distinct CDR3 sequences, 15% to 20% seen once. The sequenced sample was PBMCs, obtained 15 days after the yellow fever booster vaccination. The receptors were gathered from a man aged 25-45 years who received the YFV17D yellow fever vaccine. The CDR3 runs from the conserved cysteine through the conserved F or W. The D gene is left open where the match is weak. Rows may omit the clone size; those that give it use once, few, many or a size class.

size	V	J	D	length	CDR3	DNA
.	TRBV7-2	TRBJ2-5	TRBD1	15	CASSPQTGAGETQYF	TGTGCCAGCAGCCCCCAGACAGGGGCGGGCGAGACCCAGTACTTC
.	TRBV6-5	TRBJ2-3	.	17	CASSYGTDGTDTDTQYF	TGTGCCAGCAGTTACGGGACGGACGGGACCGACACAGATACGCAGTATTTT
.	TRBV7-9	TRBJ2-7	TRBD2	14	CASSLGRAPYEQYF	TGTGCCAGCAGCCTCGGGAGGGCCCCCTACGAGCAGTACTTC
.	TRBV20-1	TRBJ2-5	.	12	CSAERDQETQYF	TGCAGTGCCGAGCGCGACCAAGAGACCCAGTACTTC
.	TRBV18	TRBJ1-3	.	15	CASSPRDFSGNTIYF	TGTGCCAGCTCACCACGGGACTTCTCTGGAAACACAATATATTTT
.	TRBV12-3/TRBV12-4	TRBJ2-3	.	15	CASSLRTTPTDTQYF	TGTGCCAGCAGTTTAAGGACTACCCCCACAGATACGCAGTATTTT
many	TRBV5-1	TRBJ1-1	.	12	CASSQENTEAFF	TGCGCCAGCAGCCAGGAGAACACTGAAGCTTTCTTT
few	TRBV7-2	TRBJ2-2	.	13	CAGLEQNTGELFF	TGTGCCGGGTTGGAGCAGAACACCGGGGAGCTGTTTTTT
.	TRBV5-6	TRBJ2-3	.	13	CASSLPPTDTQYF	TGTGCCAGCAGCTTGCCCCCAACAGATACGCAGTATTTT
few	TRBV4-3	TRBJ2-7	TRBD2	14	CASSPRLAVHEQYF	TGCGCCAGCAGCCCCCGACTAGCTGTCCACGAGCAGTACTTC
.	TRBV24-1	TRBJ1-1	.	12	CATRDRNTEAFF	TGTGCCACTCGAGACAGAAACACTGAAGCTTTCTTT
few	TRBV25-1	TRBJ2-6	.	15	CASSVRESGANVLTF	TGTGCCAGCAGTGTCAGGGAATCTGGGGCCAACGTCCTGACTTTC
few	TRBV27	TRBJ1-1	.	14	CASSLRSRDTEAFF	TGTGCCAGCAGTTTGAGGTCCCGGGACACTGAAGCTTTCTTT
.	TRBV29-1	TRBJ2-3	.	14	CSAGGGSGGDTQYF	TGCAGCGCCGGGGGCGGGAGTGGTGGAGATACGCAGTATTTT
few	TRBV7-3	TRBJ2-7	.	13	CASSLDWEGEQYF	TGTGCCAGCAGCTTGGACTGGGAAGGCGAGCAGTACTTC
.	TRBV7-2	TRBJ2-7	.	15	CASSSDPIRSYEQYF	TGTGCCAGCAGCTCGGACCCAATCAGGTCCTACGAGCAGTACTTC
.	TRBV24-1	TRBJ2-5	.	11	CATSRGETQYF	TGTGCCACCAGTCGTGGAGAGACCCAGTACTTC
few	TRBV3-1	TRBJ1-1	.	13	CASSQDPTRTAFF	TGTGCCAGCAGCCAAGACCCGACCCGGACGGCTTTCTTT
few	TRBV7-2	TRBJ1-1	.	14	CASSLNVEYTEAFF	TGTGCCAGCAGCTTGAATGTGGAGTACACTGAAGCTTTCTTT
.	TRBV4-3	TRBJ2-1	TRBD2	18	CASSQDRASGRAWSEQFF	TGCGCCAGCAGCCAAGATCGGGCTAGCGGGAGGGCCTGGAGTGAGCAGTTCTTC
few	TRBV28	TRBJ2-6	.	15	CASSPLSRGANVLTF	TGTGCCAGCAGCCCCCTTTCCCGCGGGGCCAACGTCCTGACTTTC
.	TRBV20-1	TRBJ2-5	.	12	CSARGAQETQYF	TGCAGTGCCCGGGGGGCCCAAGAGACCCAGTACTTC
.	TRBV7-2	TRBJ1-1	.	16	CASSLDNIQVTTEAFF	TGTGCCAGCAGCTTAGATAATATACAGGTTACCACTGAAGCTTTCTTT
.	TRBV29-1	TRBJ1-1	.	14	CMSPGGAMNTEAFF	TGCATGTCCCCTGGCGGTGCCATGAACACTGAAGCTTTCTTT
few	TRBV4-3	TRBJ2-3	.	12	CASSQRGNDRYF	TGCGCCAGCAGCCAAAGGGGGAACGACAGGTATTTT
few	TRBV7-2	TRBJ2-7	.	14	CASTLGTPPYEQYF	TGTGCCAGCACTTTGGGGACCCCCCCTTACGAGCAGTACTTC
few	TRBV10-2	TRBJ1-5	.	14	CASSEYVGVQPQHF	TGCGCCAGCAGTGAGTACGTAGGAGTTCAGCCCCAGCATTTT
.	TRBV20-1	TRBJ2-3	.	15	CSARRGSGHADTQYF	TGCAGTGCTAGGCGGGGTTCGGGCCACGCAGATACGCAGTATTTT
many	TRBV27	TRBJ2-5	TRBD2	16	CASSSPPTSGKETQYF	TGTGCCAGCAGTTCCCCCCCGACTAGCGGGAAAGAGACCCAGTACTTC
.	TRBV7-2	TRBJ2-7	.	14	CASSSGFVPYEQYF	TGTGCCAGCAGCTCAGGGTTTGTCCCCTACGAGCAGTACTTC